What follows are 29 T cell receptor beta chains derived from one specimen sequenced in a study of cytomegalovirus exposure and HLA in healthy donors. The primer mix had 60 Vbeta and 13 Jbeta primers. Profiled with immunoSEQ multiplex PCR; TCRdb holds only in-frame clones, not every one. The table records 100,000 to 150,000 clones, roughly three quarters of them present only once. The material sequenced was PBMCs. Receptor source: a woman aged 40 to 49 in good health and CMV-seronegative.

CDR3 loop: CASSVPQGSGTEAFF. Written as DNA, the CDR3 is TGCGCCAGCAGTGTCCCTCAGGGCAGTGGAACTGAAGCTTTCTTT. J is TRBJ1-1 and V is TRBV10-2; maybe TRBD1 (5 bases). V lost 4 bases and J 5 bases, leaving 17 bases between the germline ends. This CDR3 is built from 15 residues. Germline V gene lookup returns CDR1 WSHSY and CDR2 SAAADI.

With regard to this clone: The identical CDR3 is also encoded by other nucleotide sequences in the sample. The chain links TRBV19 to TRBJ2-1; a possible D gene is TRBD2 (5 bases). The germline gives CDR1 LNHDA, CDR2 SQIVND (reference sequence). With 4 bases removed from V and 4 bases from J, the gap between germline ends came to 8 bases. This CDR3 comprises 13 residues. DNA for the CDR3: TGTGCCAGTAGTAACCGGGGATACAATGAGCAGTTCTTC. It specifies CASSNRGYNEQFF.

The chain combines TRBV28 with TRBJ1-5; the match to TRBD1 covers 7 bases. The ends lost 6 bases at V and 8 bases at J; junction bases unmatched: 10. The length of the CDR3 is 14 residues. Germline loops: CDR1 MDHEN, CDR2 SYDVKM. DNA for the CDR3: TGTGCCAGCAGAGAGGGGGCAGGGGGTAAGCCCCAGCATTTT. Protein: CASREGAGGKPQHF. The variable domain in full, with the rest retrieved from reference TRBV28 and TRBJ1-5, is DVKVTQSSRYLVKRTGEKVFLECVQDMDHENMFWYRQDPGLGLRLIYFSYDVKMKEKGDIPEGYSVSREKKERFSLILESASTNQTSMYLCASREGAGGKPQHFGDGTRLSIL.

The chain couples TRBV27 to TRBJ2-7; no definite D call. Trimming cost V 2 bases and J 3 bases, with 11 bases left between them. Germline values: CDR1 MNHEY, CDR2 SMNVEV (reference sequence). The CDR3 has 14 residues. The CDR3 region is CASSLTPGNYEQYF. In DNA form, the CDR3 reads TGTGCCAGCAGTTTAACCCCTGGCAACTACGAGCAGTACTTC.

The chain is built from TRBV9 and TRBJ2-2, with TRBD1 identical over 8 bases. J lost 1 base, V lost 4 bases, and 9 bases had no gene match. The germline V gene encodes CDR1 SGDLS and CDR2 YYNGEE. This CDR3 contains 17 residues. In nucleotides, the CDR3 is TGTGCCAGCAGCCCAAGCAGGGGGCACCTGAACACCGGGGAGCTGTTTTTT. Translating gives CASSPSRGHLNTGELFF.

The gene calls are TRBV29-1 and TRBJ1-2; TRBD1 is a possible D gene (6 bases). The length of the CDR3 is 13 residues. The V gene lost 6 bases and the J gene lost 10 bases, with 21 bases spanning the gap. Germline V lookup: CDR1 SQVTM, CDR2 ANQGSEA. CDR3 protein: CSVTGTPSEDYTF. CDR3 DNA: TGCAGCGTGACCGGGACACCGTCGGAAGACTACACCTTC.

The chain joins TRBV19 to TRBJ1-3, with TRBD1 as a possible D gene (5 bases). Germline lookup yields CDR1 LNHDA and CDR2 SQIVND (reference sequence). The CDR3 extends over 14 amino acids. V gave up 5 bases and J gave up 0 bases, with 8 bases separating them. CDR3 bases: TGTGCCAGTAGTTCAGGGTTCTCTGGAAACACCATATATTTT. Protein product: CASSSGFSGNTIYF.

The gene calls are TRBV7-9 and TRBJ2-3; D remains unclear. Germline loops: CDR1 SEHNR, CDR2 FQNEAQ (reference sequence). V was cut by 5 bases and J by 6 bases, with 9 bases left in between. There are 12 residues in the CDR3. The CDR3 DNA reads TGTGCCAGCAGCCCGACGGGTGATACGCAGTATTTT. Its translation: CASSPTGDTQYF.

V gene TRBV2 combines with J gene TRBJ1-4; possibly TRBD1 for D (6 bases). The CDR3 runs 14 residues. The V end was cut by 4 bases, the J end by 9 bases, with 15 bases between. Germline assignment: CDR1 SNHLY and CDR2 FYNNEI. The CDR3 DNA follows: TGTGCCAGCAGTGTTGGGGGGGCGAATCAAAAACTGTTTTTT. It yields the protein CASSVGGANQKLFF.

V is TRBV7-3 and J is TRBJ2-7, with 12 bases identical to TRBD2. This CDR3 comprises 15 residues. With 6 bases clipped from V and 1 base from J, the junction kept 4 bases outside the gene matches. From germline, CDR1 is SGHTA and CDR2 FQGTGA. The CDR3 here is CASSSGTSGSYEQYF. In nucleotides, the CDR3 is TGTGCCAGCAGTTCCGGGACTAGCGGGTCCTACGAGCAGTACTTC.

This chain links TRBV6-1 with TRBJ2-7; D is unclear. The CDR3 is 13 residues long. Between the trimmed V and J ends, which lost 7 bases and 3 bases, there was a span of 13 bases. Germline CDR1 is MNHNS and CDR2 is SASEGT. CDR3 amino acids: CASMQALLYEQYF. The CDR3 coding sequence is TGTGCCAGCATGCAGGCTCTACTCTACGAGCAGTACTTC.

The V call is TRBV5-1, the J call TRBJ1-6, with 7 nucleotides matching TRBD1. The V gene end was trimmed by 4 bases and the J gene end by 6 bases; junction bases not matched to a gene: 7. Per the germline V gene, CDR1 is SGHRS and CDR2 is YFSETQ. The CDR3 extends over 15 amino acids. The CDR3 region has the DNA TGCGCCAGCAGCGGACAAGGGGGCGGTAATTCACCCCTCCACTTT. It encodes CASSGQGGGNSPLHF.

The chain couples TRBV28 to TRBJ2-5; 10 bases are shared with TRBD1. Matching the DNA end better, TRBJ2-7 makes the J call doubtful. The V gene's germline CDR1 is MDHEN and CDR2 SYDVKM. CDR3 size: 14 residues. The CDR3 DNA reads as TGTGCCAGCGGGGGGGACAGGGGTACCTACGAGCAGTACTTC. It yields the protein CASGGDRGTYEQYF.

This chain links TRBV7-6 with TRBJ2-3; possible D gene TRBD2, 6 bases. Germline V gene data show CDR1 as SGHVS and CDR2 as FNYEAQ. This CDR3 region has 15 residues. V lost 7 bases, J lost 6 bases, and 20 bases lay in between. CDR3 sequence reads: CASINIGGESDTQYF. The CDR3 DNA reads as TGTGCCAGCATCAACATAGGAGGGGAATCGGATACGCAGTATTTT.

The chain is built from TRBV7-9 and TRBJ1-2; 9 positions match TRBD1. This CDR3 has 13 residues. The trim removed 8 bases at V and 4 bases at J, leaving 5 bases unmatched. CDR1 is SEHNR and CDR2 is FQNEAQ in the germline V gene (reference sequence). CDR3 loop: CASAGQGSYGYTF. The CDR3 DNA is TGTGCCAGCGCGGGACAGGGCAGCTATGGCTACACCTTC. The full variable domain, rest sourced from reference TRBV7-9 and TRBJ1-2, is DTGVSQNPRHKITKRGQNVTFRCDPISEHNRLYWYRQTLGQGPEFLTYFQNEAQLEKSRLLSDRFSAERPKGSFSTLEIQRTEQGDSAMYLCASAGQGSYGYTFGSGTRLTVV.

This clone was found once. The chain is built from TRBV28 and TRBJ2-4, with TRBD2 identical over 9 bases. With 3 bases clipped from V and 8 bases from J, the junction kept 14 bases outside the gene matches. This CDR3 has 17 residues. Germline V CDR1 and CDR2: MDHEN, SYDVKM. CDR3 loop: CASSLGLAGVLWDIQYF. The CDR3 DNA reads as TGTGCCAGCAGTTTGGGGTTAGCGGGAGTACTTTGGGACATTCAGTACTTC.

V gene TRBV27 combines with J gene TRBJ1-2; D possibly corresponds to TRBD1 (5 bases). CDR3 length: 16 residues. V dropped 6 bases and J dropped 6 bases, with 23 bases sitting between them. Germline lookup yields CDR1 MNHEY and CDR2 SMNVEV (reference sequence). The CDR3 sequence is CASRPGGAGRSNGYTF. CDR3 DNA sequence: TGTGCCAGCAGGCCGGGTGGGGCAGGGCGGTCGAATGGCTACACCTTC.

The rearrangement links TRBV19 to TRBJ2-7; 8 bases align to TRBD1. V lost 3 bases and J lost 6; bases outside the gene matches: 7. The germline V gene encodes CDR1 LNHDA and CDR2 SQIVND (reference sequence). The CDR3 sequence is 14 residues long. This CDR3 is CASSIVGQGAEQYF. The CDR3 DNA is TGTGCCAGTAGTATCGTCGGACAGGGTGCCGAGCAGTACTTC.

The CDR3 nucleotides read TGTGCCAGCAGCTTAACCCGGGGAGATACGCAGTATTTT. Its translation: CASSLTRGDTQYF. The chain has TRBV7-9 and TRBJ2-3, with D tentatively TRBD2 (5 bases). This CDR3 contains 13 residues. The germline gives CDR1 SEHNR, CDR2 FQNEAQ (reference sequence). The V and J ends lost 2 bases and 5 bases respectively, with 8 bases between them.

The chain has TRBV27 and TRBJ2-5, with 9 nucleotides matching TRBD2. CDR1 is MNHEY, CDR2 SMNVEV, per germline (reference sequence). The CDR3 covers 13 residues. The V segment lost 7 bases and the J segment 4 bases; nucleotides outside the gene matches: 4. CDR3 in DNA: TGTGCCAGCATGCGGGGGGGCGGAGAGACCCAGTACTTC. Its protein product is CASMRGGGETQYF.

The chain is built from TRBV11-3 and TRBJ2-2; 7 nucleotides align to TRBD2. V shed 0 bases and J 7 bases; nucleotides not matched to a gene: 20. The germline V gene has CDR1 SGHNT and CDR2 YENEEA. The CDR3 is 20 residues long. CDR3 DNA sequence: TGTGCCAGCAGCTTAGACGGCATGGCGACGGGGGGACCGCGGGGCGGGGAGCTGTTTTTT. This codes for CASSLDGMATGGPRGGELFF. Looking up the rest from reference TRBV11-3 and TRBJ2-2 gives the full variable domain: EAGVVQSPRYKIIEKKQPVAFWCNPISGHNTLYWYLQNLGQGPELLIRYENEEAVDDSQLPKDRFSAERLKGVDSTLKIQPAELGDSAVYLCASSLDGMATGGPRGGELFFGEGSRLTVL.

This clone was counted between two and nine times. The chain is built from TRBV30 and TRBJ2-1; 15 nucleotides align to TRBD2. V was clipped by 3 bases and J by 7 bases; unmatched bases: 16. The CDR3 extends over 19 amino acids. Germline CDR1 GTSNPN, CDR2 SVGIG (reference sequence). The CDR3 region has the DNA TGTGCCTGGAGACTTATCCCGGGACTAGCGGGAGGAGGTGTAAATGAGCAGTTCTTC. Translation: CAWRLIPGLAGGGVNEQFF. Together with reference TRBV30 and TRBJ2-1, the CDR3 gives the full variable domain: SQTIHQWPATLVQPVGSPLSLECTVEGTSNPNLYWYRQAAGRGLQLLFYSVGIGQISSEVPQNLSASRPQDRQFILSSKKLLLSDSGFYLCAWRLIPGLAGGGVNEQFFGPGTRLTVL.

The gene calls are TRBV28 and TRBJ2-7; 8 bases align to TRBD2. CDR1 is MDHEN, CDR2 SYDVKM, per germline. The V gene end was trimmed by 0 bases and the J gene end by 0 bases; junction bases not matched to a gene: 4. The CDR3 runs to 16 residues. The DNA for the CDR3 is TGTGCCAGCAGTTTATGGCTAGCGGGTGACTCCTACGAGCAGTACTTC. Residues: CASSLWLAGDSYEQYF.

This chain connects TRBV29-1 to TRBJ1-1; D gene uncertain. This CDR3 contains 13 residues. The V end was cut by 4 bases, the J end by 8 bases, with 17 bases between. CDR1 SQVTM and CDR2 ANQGSEA come from the germline V gene. The DNA for the CDR3 is TGCAGCGTTGTCGACCCTACAACCGGGGAAGCTTTCTTT. This sequence encodes CSVVDPTTGEAFF.

The gene calls are TRBV6-1 and TRBJ2-1, with 14 bases fitting TRBD2. The CDR3 spans 15 residues. The V gene's germline CDR1 is MNHNS and CDR2 SASEGT. The V segment lost 6 bases and the J segment 9 bases; nucleotides outside the gene matches: 7. Here the CDR3 DNA reads TGTGCCAGCAGCACAGGGACTAGCGGGAGTGGTGAGCAGTTCTTC. It specifies CASSTGTSGSGEQFF.

In this sample, this clone turned up a few times. The V and J genes are TRBV5-1 and TRBJ1-2; 7 bases match TRBD1. The CDR3 is 16 amino acids. Germline V CDR1 and CDR2: SGHRS, YFSETQ. After removal of 4 bases from V and 8 bases from J, the junction contained 17 bases not matched to a gene. The CDR3 DNA reads as TGCGCCAGCAGCCCCGACGGACAGGCAGCCTTCGGAGGCTACACCTTC. Residues: CASSPDGQAAFGGYTF.

The rearrangement uses TRBV27 and TRBJ1-4; 8 positions agree with TRBD1. This CDR3 spans 16 amino acids. Trimming took 5 bases from V and 4 from J; bases not matched to a gene: 9. CDR1 and CDR2 from the germline V gene are MNHEY and SMNVEV (reference sequence). CDR3 nucleotide sequence: TGTGCCAGCAGTCCGCTAAGGACAGGGATTAATGAAAAACTGTTTTTT. This gives the protein CASSPLRTGINEKLFF. The full variable domain, its missing parts supplied by reference TRBV27 and TRBJ1-4, is EAQVTQNPRYLITVTGKKLTVTCSQNMNHEYMSWYRQDPGLGLRQIYYSMNVEVTDKGDVPEGYKVSRKEKRNFPLILESPSPNQTSLYFCASSPLRTGINEKLFFGSGTQLSVL.

The chain is built from TRBV29-1 and TRBJ2-7; 7 positions match TRBD1. Per germline, CDR1 SQVTM and CDR2 ANQGSEA. V shed 6 bases and J 5 bases; nucleotides not matched to a gene: 7. The CDR3 is 12 residues long. CDR3 in DNA: TGCAGCGTGAGGGGGACAGTCCACGAGCAGTACTTC. It encodes CSVRGTVHEQYF.

The chain links TRBV2 to TRBJ1-1; TRBD1 might be the D (6 bases). This CDR3 is 16 amino acids long. V was trimmed by 7 bases and J by 0 bases, leaving 18 bases between them. CDR1 and CDR2 (germline): SNHLY, FYNNEI. The CDR3 sequence: CASTSQGPSMNTEAFF. CDR3 nucleotides: TGTGCCAGCACCTCACAGGGTCCGAGTATGAACACTGAAGCTTTCTTT.